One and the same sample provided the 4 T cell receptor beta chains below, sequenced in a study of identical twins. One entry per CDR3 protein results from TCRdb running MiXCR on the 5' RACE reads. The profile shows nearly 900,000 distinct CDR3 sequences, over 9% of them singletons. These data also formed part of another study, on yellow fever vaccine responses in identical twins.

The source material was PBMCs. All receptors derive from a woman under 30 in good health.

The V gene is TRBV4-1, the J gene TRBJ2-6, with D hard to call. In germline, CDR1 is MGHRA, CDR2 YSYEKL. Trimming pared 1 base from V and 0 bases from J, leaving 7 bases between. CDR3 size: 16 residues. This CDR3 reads CASSQGTGSGANVLTF. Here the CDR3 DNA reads TGCGCCAGCAGCCAAGGGACGGGCTCTGGGGCCAACGTCCTGACTTTC.

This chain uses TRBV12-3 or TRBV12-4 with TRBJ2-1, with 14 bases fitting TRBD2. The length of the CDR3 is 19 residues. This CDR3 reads CTCCLVGLAGGSSYNEQFF. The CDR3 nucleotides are TGTACCTGCTGTTTAGTAGGACTAGCGGGGGGAAGCTCCTACAATGAGCAGTTCTTC.

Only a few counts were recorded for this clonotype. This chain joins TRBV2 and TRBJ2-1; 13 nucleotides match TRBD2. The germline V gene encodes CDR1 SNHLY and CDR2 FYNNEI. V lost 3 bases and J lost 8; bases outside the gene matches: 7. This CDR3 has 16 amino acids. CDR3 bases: TGTGCCAGCAGTGATTGGACTAGCGGGAGTATATATGAGCAGTTCTTC. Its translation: CASSDWTSGSIYEQFF.

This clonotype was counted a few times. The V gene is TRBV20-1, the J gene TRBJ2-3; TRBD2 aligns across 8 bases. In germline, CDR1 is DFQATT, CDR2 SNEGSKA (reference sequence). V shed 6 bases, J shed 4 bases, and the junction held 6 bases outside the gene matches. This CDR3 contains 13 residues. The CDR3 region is CSAPGLVSDTQYF. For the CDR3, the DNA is TGCAGTGCCCCGGGACTAGTGTCAGATACGCAGTATTTT.